The present T cell receptor beta chain was sequenced within a study of cytomegalovirus exposure and HLA in healthy donors. Study results and limitations: Reportedly, fewer N-insertions than the 666-donor mean appeared in an Asian-associated ancestry cluster in a later analysis.

The CDR3 spans 15 residues. PCR employed 60 Vbeta and 13 Jbeta primers. Assay: immunoSEQ multiplex PCR; the TCRdb copy retains only in-frame clones and omits some. The sample lists some 170,000 clones; about four fifths were seen once. Turning to this clone: No antigen is known for it.

Material: PBMCs. This chain joins TRBV21-1 and TRBJ2-5; the DNA was not compared with TRBD1, the D call given in the table. TRBV21-1 counts as a pseudogene. The source of this sequence is a female donor in good health and CMV-seronegative. DNA for the CDR3: TGTGCCAGCAGCAGCGGGACAGGGAGGTCAGAGACCCAGTACTTC. This encodes CASSSGTGRSETQYF.